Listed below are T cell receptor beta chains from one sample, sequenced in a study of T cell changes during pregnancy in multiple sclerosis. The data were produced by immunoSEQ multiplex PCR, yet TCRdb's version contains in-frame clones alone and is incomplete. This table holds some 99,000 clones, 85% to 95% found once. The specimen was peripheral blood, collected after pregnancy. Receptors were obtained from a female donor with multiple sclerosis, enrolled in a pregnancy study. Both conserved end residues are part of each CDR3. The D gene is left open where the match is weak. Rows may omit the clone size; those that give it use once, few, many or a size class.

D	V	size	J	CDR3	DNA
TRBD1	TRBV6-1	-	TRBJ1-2	CASSEAEGAPSYGYTF	TGTGCCAGCAGTGAAGCGGAGGGGGCGCCGAGCTATGGCTACACCTTC
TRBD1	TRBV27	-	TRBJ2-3	CASSFWTGVADTQYF	TGTGCCAGCAGTTTCTGGACAGGGGTCGCAGATACGCAGTATTTT
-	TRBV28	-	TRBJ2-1	CASSYPAAGIEQFF	TGTGCCAGCAGCTACCCGGCCGCAGGGATTGAGCAGTTCTTC
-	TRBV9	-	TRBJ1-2	CASSVGAGANYGYTF	TGTGCCAGCAGCGTAGGGGCAGGCGCTAACTATGGCTACACCTTC
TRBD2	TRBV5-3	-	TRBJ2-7	CARSLETSGAYEQYF	TGTGCCAGAAGCTTGGAGACTAGCGGGGCCTACGAGCAGTACTTC
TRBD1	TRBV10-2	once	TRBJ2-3	CASRETGVSTDTQYF	TGCGCCAGCAGAGAGACAGGGGTTAGCACAGATACGCAGTATTTT
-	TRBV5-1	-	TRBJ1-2	CASSLGQTYGYTF	TGCGCCAGCAGCTTGGGACAGACCTATGGCTACACCTTC
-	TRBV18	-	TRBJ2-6	CASSPPLDEVHLSSGANVLTF	TGTGCCAGCTCACCACCTTTAGATGAGGTGCACCTTTCCTCTGGGGCCAACGTCCTGACTTTC
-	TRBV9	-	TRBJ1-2	CASSLGARGYTF	TGTGCCAGCAGCCTGGGGGCGCGGGGCTACACCTTC
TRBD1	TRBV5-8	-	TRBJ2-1	CASSSGQGAVNEQFF	TGTGCCAGCAGCTCTGGACAGGGGGCCGTCAATGAGCAGTTCTTC
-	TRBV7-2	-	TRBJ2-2	CASSFLDSPRVPTGELFF	TGTGCCAGCAGCTTTCTGGACTCCCCGCGGGTTCCCACCGGGGAGCTGTTTTTT
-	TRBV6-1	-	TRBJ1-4	CASSDLIAGVLTNEKLFF	TGTGCCAGCAGTGATCTAATCGCCGGGGTCCTAACTAATGAAAAACTGTTTTTT
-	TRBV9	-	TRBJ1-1	CASSVDGASREAFF	TGTGCCAGCAGCGTAGATGGGGCCTCAAGGGAAGCTTTCTTT
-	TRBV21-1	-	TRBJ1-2	CASSKDRGRGYTF	TGTGCCAGCAGCAAAGACAGGGGGCGCGGCTACACCTTC
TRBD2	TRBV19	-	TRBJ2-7	CASSLGGGNEQYF	TGTGCCAGTAGCCTCGGGGGGGGGAACGAGCAGTACTTC
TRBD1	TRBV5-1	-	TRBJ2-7	CASTAEQGSEQYF	TGCGCCAGCACCGCAGAACAGGGGTCCGAGCAGTACTTC
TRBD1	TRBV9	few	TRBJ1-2	CASSPRTGPTEGYTF	TGTGCCAGCAGCCCCCGGACAGGACCGACTGAAGGCTACACCTTC
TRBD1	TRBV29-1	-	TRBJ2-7	CSVEWGQPYEQYF	TGCAGCGTTGAGTGGGGACAGCCCTACGAGCAGTACTTC
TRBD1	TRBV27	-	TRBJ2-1	CASTPDRGAYNEQFF	TGTGCCAGCACCCCGGACAGGGGGGCCTACAATGAGCAGTTCTTC
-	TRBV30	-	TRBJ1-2	CAWSVNGGARWLNGYTF	TGTGCCTGGAGTGTAAACGGGGGGGCTAGGTGGTTAAATGGCTACACCTTC
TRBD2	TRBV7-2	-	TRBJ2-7	CASSPPGGRSWEQYF	TGTGCCAGCAGCCCCCCGGGCGGGAGGAGTTGGGAGCAGTACTTC
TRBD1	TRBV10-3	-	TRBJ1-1	CAISESSEGARGEAFF	TGTGCCATCAGTGAGTCGTCGGAGGGGGCGCGAGGTGAAGCTTTCTTT
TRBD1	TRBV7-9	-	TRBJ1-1	CASSLDLTGGDTEAFF	TGTGCCAGCAGCTTAGACCTCACAGGGGGGGACACTGAAGCTTTCTTT
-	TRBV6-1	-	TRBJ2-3	CASSEQVIRAPDTQYF	TGTGCCAGCAGTGAACAAGTAATCAGGGCCCCAGATACGCAGTATTTT
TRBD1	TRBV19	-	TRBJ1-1	CASSVGQGRDEAFF	TGTGCCAGTAGTGTCGGACAGGGGAGGGACGAAGCTTTCTTT
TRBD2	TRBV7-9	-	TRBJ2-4	CASSFFGGGPAKNIQYF	TGTGCCAGCAGCTTCTTTGGGGGAGGGCCGGCCAAAAACATTCAGTACTTC
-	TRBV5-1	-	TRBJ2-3	CASSLDGNTDTQYF	TGCGCCAGCAGCTTGGACGGGAACACAGATACGCAGTATTTT
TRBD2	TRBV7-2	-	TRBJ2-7	CASSEGLAGGYEQYF	TGTGCCAGCAGCGAGGGACTAGCGGGAGGCTACGAGCAGTACTTC
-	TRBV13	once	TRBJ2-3	CASSPERRGGTDTQYF	TGTGCCAGCAGCCCCGAGCGGAGAGGGGGAACAGATACGCAGTATTTT
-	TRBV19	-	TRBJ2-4	CASSIWADDKNIQYF	TGTGCCAGTAGTATTTGGGCAGATGACAAAAACATTCAGTACTTC
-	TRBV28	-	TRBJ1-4	CASVSGTYNEKLFF	TGTGCCAGCGTCAGCGGGACCTATAATGAAAAACTGTTTTTT
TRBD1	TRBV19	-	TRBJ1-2	CASSYRDRTDGYTF	TGTGCCAGTTCATATAGGGACAGGACTGACGGCTACACCTTC
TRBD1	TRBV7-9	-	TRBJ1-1	CASSLAQGVNTEAFF	TGTGCCAGCAGCTTAGCGCAGGGGGTGAACACTGAAGCTTTCTTT
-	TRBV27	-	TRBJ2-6	CASSLRGGGANVLTF	TGTGCCAGCAGTCTCAGGGGCGGTGGGGCCAACGTCCTGACTTTC
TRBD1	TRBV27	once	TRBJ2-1	CASGRTGTGVNNEQFF	TGTGCCAGCGGGCGAACCGGGACAGGGGTTAACAATGAGCAGTTCTTC
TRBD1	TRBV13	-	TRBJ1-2	CASSLVWDRSGVGYTF	TGTGCCAGCAGCTTAGTTTGGGACAGGTCGGGAGTAGGCTACACCTTC
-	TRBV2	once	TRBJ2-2	CASTRGTNTGELFF	TGTGCCAGCACCAGAGGGACGAACACCGGGGAGCTGTTTTTT
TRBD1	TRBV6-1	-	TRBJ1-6	CASDRTGIGSPLHF	TGTGCCAGCGATCGGACAGGGATCGGTTCACCCCTCCACTTT
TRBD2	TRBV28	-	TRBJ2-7	CASSLTGLAYEQYF	TGTGCCAGCAGTTTAACTGGACTAGCCTACGAGCAGTACTTC
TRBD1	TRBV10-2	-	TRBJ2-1	CASSAGTGIYNEQFF	TGCGCCAGCAGTGCCGGGACAGGAATCTACAATGAGCAGTTCTTC
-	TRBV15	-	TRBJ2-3	CATSRVPGVTDTQYF	TGTGCCACCAGCAGAGTTCCAGGGGTCACAGATACGCAGTATTTT
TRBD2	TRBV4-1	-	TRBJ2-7	CASSQGLPYEQYF	TGCGCCAGCAGCCAGGGACTACCTTACGAGCAGTACTTC
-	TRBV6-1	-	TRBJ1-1	CASSDRGGVEAFF	TGTGCCAGCAGTGATCGCGGGGGAGTTGAAGCTTTCTTT
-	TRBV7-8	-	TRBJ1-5	CASSLGSRQVNQPQHF	TGTGCCAGCAGCTTAGGGTCCAGGCAGGTTAATCAGCCCCAGCATTTT
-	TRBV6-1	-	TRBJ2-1	CASSEFPGWDEQFF	TGTGCCAGCAGTGAGTTTCCAGGGTGGGATGAGCAGTTCTTC
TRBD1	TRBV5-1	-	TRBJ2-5	CASSFEDREETQYF	TGCGCCAGCAGCTTCGAGGACAGGGAAGAGACCCAGTACTTC
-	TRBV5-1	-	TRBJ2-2	CASSLNVGLTNTGELFF	TGCGCCAGCAGCTTGAATGTCGGACTCACGAACACCGGGGAGCTGTTTTTT
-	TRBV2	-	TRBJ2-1	CASSDWTDNEQFF	TGTGCCAGCAGTGACTGGACAGACAATGAGCAGTTCTTC
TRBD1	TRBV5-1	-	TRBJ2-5	CASSLLGQGIQETQYF	TGCGCCAGCAGCTTGCTAGGACAGGGGATACAAGAGACCCAGTACTTC
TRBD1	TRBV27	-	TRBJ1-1	CASSLSAGTGGGQIKAFF	TGTGCCAGCAGTTTATCGGCCGGGACAGGGGGCGGACAAATTAAAGCTTTCTTT
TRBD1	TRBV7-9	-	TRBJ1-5	CASSLTGLQPQHF	TGTGCCAGCAGCTTGACAGGGCTTCAGCCCCAGCATTTT